This paragraph reports one TCR beta chain. Antigen specificity is unknown. The data originate from a study of OX40 agonist ivuxolimab in advanced cancers. General study results and limits: At doses 0.1 to 3.0 mg/kg, CD4+ and CD8+ clones expanded. On average, a greater number of expanded clones characterised CD8+ T cells relative to CD4+.

Only in-frame clones appear in the TCRdb table, and some are missing; sequencing was by immunoSEQ multiplex PCR. The sample has 40,000 to 60,000 clones; under 90% are singletons. Trimming removed 3 bases from V and 3 bases from J, with 12 bases in between. The CDR3 length is 15 residues. The germline V gene has CDR1 LNHDA and CDR2 SQIVND (reference sequence). The chain employs TRBV19 and TRBJ1-5; D perhaps matches TRBD1 (6 bases). The clonotype was recovered from an adult with an advanced solid tumor such as melanoma, head and neck, liver or kidney cancer. Sequences were derived from CD4+ or CD8+ T cells sorted from blood, sampled in a trial of the OX40 agonist ivuxolimab. The CDR3 sequence is CASSMVWDTNQPQHF. The CDR3 DNA reads TGTGCCAGTAGTATGGTGTGGGACACCAATCAGCCCCAGCATTTT. Filled out from reference TRBV19 and TRBJ1-5, the complete variable domain reads DGGITQSPKYLFRKEGQNVTLSCEQNLNHDAMYWYRQDPGQGLRLIYYSQIVNDFQKGDIAEGYSVSREKKESFPLTVTSAQKNPTAFYLCASSMVWDTNQPQHFGDGTRLSIL.